The 16 T cell receptor beta chains below come from one sample, sequenced in a study of cytomegalovirus exposure and HLA in healthy donors (dated by TCRdb to 2016 to 2017). Library generation was performed with the immunoSEQ multiplex PCR assay. The multiplex PCR relied on a mix of 60 forward primers for TCR Vbeta segments and 13 reverse primers for TCR Jbeta segments. TCRdb holds this immuneACCESS table with in-frame rearrangements only. Some clones are missing; in checked studies, unresolved V genes explain under half, and the rest has no known cause. This sample's table has entries for 90,000 to 130,000 clones. 6.8% of the sample lies in the top ten. The sequenced material came from PBMCs. These receptors were obtained from a middle-aged man in good health and CMV-seropositive.

The V and J genes are TRBV6-6 and TRBJ2-7; D remains unclear. The CDR3 is 11 amino acids. Germline V CDR1 and CDR2: MNHNY, SVGAGI (reference sequence). V was cut by 6 bases and J by 4 bases, with 7 bases left in between. Written as DNA, the CDR3 is TGTGCCAGCAGGACACGGTACGAGCAGTACTTC. Residues: CASRTRYEQYF.

V and J are TRBV14 and TRBJ2-3; D is ambiguous. Trimming shortened V by 2 bases and J by 1 base, and 10 bases separated the two germline ends. CDR1 is SGHDN and CDR2 is FVKESK in the germline V gene. This CDR3 has 15 residues. CDR3 region: CASSQTQVRTDTQYF. The CDR3 DNA is TGTGCCAGCAGCCAAACCCAGGTCCGCACAGATACGCAGTATTTT. Variable domain in full (rest from reference TRBV14 and TRBJ2-3): EAGVTQFPSHSVIEKGQTVTLRCDPISGHDNLYWYRRVMGKEIKFLLHFVKESKQDESGMPNNRFLAERTGGTYSTLKVQPAELEDSGVYFCASSQTQVRTDTQYFGPGTRLTVL.

CDR3 region: CASSEWREQFF. The CDR3 DNA reads as TGTGCCAGCAGTGAATGGAGGGAGCAGTTCTTC. The chain joins TRBV6-1 to TRBJ2-1, with a weak D call TRBD2 (5 bases). V lost 2 bases and J 10 bases, leaving 6 bases between the germline ends. CDR3 length: 11 amino acids. CDR1 and CDR2 from the germline V gene are MNHNS and SASEGT.

The rearrangement joins TRBV6-6 to TRBJ2-7; D remains ambiguous. The CDR3 is 12 residues long. Per the germline V gene, CDR1 is MNHNY and CDR2 is SVGAGI (reference sequence). V shed 6 bases and J shed 4 bases, with 10 bases lying between them. CDR3 loop: CASRAGTYEQYF. DNA for the CDR3: TGTGCCAGCAGGGCAGGAACTTACGAGCAGTACTTC.

The gene calls are TRBV18 and TRBJ2-1; D ambiguous. This CDR3 is 12 amino acids long. The V and J ends lost 8 bases and 3 bases respectively, with 8 bases between them. CDR1 KGHSH and CDR2 LQKENI come from the germline V gene. CDR3 in DNA: TGTGCCAGCCGTACAAGCTACAATGAGCAGTTCTTC. Its protein product is CASRTSYNEQFF. Complete variable domain (other parts from reference TRBV18 and TRBJ2-1): NAGVMQNPRHLVRRRGQEARLRCSPMKGHSHVYWYRQLPEEGLKFMVYLQKENIIDESGMPKERFSAEFPKEGPSILRIQQVVRGDSAAYFCASRTSYNEQFFGPGTRLTVL.

The chain combines TRBV9 with TRBJ1-2; tentative D call: TRBD1 (6 bases). This CDR3 has 14 amino acids. The germline CDR1 and CDR2 sequences are SGDLS and YYNGEE. V gave up 4 bases and J gave up 4 bases, with 14 bases separating them. This CDR3 is CASSIPGHRYGYTF. CDR3 nucleotide sequence: TGTGCCAGCAGCATACCGGGACACCGCTATGGCTACACCTTC.

The chain joins TRBV4-1 to TRBJ1-2, with a possible D match to TRBD1 (5 bases). Looked up from germline, CDR1 is MGHRA and CDR2 is YSYEKL. The V end was cut by 3 bases, the J end by 5 bases, with 13 bases between. The CDR3 spans 14 residues. For the CDR3, the DNA is TGCGCCAGCAGCCAGGACCCGGGGGAATATGGCTACACCTTC. Its translation: CASSQDPGEYGYTF.

The V and J genes are TRBV6-5 and TRBJ2-7, with 8 bases aligning to TRBD2. The CDR3 is made up of 15 amino acids. The V gene end was trimmed by 2 bases and the J gene end by 0 bases; junction bases not matched to a gene: 3. The germline V gene has CDR1 MNHEY and CDR2 SVGAGI. CDR3 DNA sequence: TGTGCCAGCAGTTACCGAGCGGGAGCCTCCTACGAGCAGTACTTC. This gives the protein CASSYRAGASYEQYF.

The chain has TRBV5-1 and TRBJ2-1, with 7 nucleotides matching TRBD2. With V trimmed by 4 bases and J by 7 bases, 5 bases remained unmatched. The CDR3 runs 13 residues. Germline values: CDR1 SGHRS, CDR2 YFSETQ. CDR3 loop: CASSKGLGNEQFF. For the CDR3, the DNA is TGCGCCAGCAGCAAAGGACTAGGAAATGAGCAGTTCTTC.

The V and J genes are TRBV19 and TRBJ2-2, with D possibly being TRBD2 (5 bases). Trimming left V 7 bases short and J 7 bases short, with 19 bases between. The CDR3 is made up of 15 amino acids. Germline CDR1 is LNHDA and CDR2 is SQIVND (reference sequence). The CDR3 coding sequence is TGTGCCAGTAACGTGGGAGCCCCCTGGGGCGGGGAGCTGTTTTTT. Translating it yields CASNVGAPWGGELFF.

For this clone: Germline is not matched at one junction end, which may reflect a read error. The V call is TRBV5-4, the J call TRBJ1-5; TRBD1 might be the D (5 bases). This CDR3 is built from 14 residues. Germline assignment: CDR1 SGHNT and CDR2 YYREEE (reference sequence). DNA for the CDR3: TGTGTCAGCAGCAAAGACGGGGGTATTCAGCCCCAGCATTTT. Amino acids: CVSSKDGGIQPQHF.

V and J are TRBV6-5 and TRBJ2-5, with TRBD1 matching 9 bases. The J call may be in error: the DNA end matches TRBJ2-7 better. The CDR3 runs 14 residues. The germline CDR1 and CDR2 sequences are MNHEY and SVGAGI. The CDR3: CASSGQGTSYEQYF. CDR3 coding DNA: TGTGCCAGCAGTGGACAGGGGACATCCTACGAGCAGTACTTC.

This sequence joins TRBV27 and TRBJ2-2, with 9 bases lining up with TRBD2. Germline assignment: CDR1 MNHEY and CDR2 SMNVEV (reference sequence). The V segment lost 3 bases and the J segment 5 bases; nucleotides outside the gene matches: 10. CDR3 length: 17 residues. CDR3 loop: CASSFTSAGGGTGELFF. CDR3 nucleotides: TGTGCCAGCAGTTTTACGTCGGCGGGAGGGGGAACCGGGGAGCTGTTTTTT.

The CDR3 protein is CASGRGSGDTGELFF. In nucleotides, the CDR3 is TGTGCTAGTGGCCGAGGTTCAGGGGACACCGGGGAGCTGTTTTTT. The rearrangement joins TRBV12-5 to TRBJ2-2, with a tentative D call TRBD1 (6 bases). The germline CDR1 and CDR2 sequences are LGHNT and FRNRAP. Between the trimmed V and J ends, which lost 6 bases and 3 bases, there was a span of 14 bases. This CDR3 is 15 amino acids long. Supplemented by reference TRBV12-5 and TRBJ2-2, the full variable domain reads DARVTQTPRHKVTEMGQEVTMRCQPILGHNTVFWYRQTMMQGLELLAYFRNRAPLDDSGMPKDRFSAEMPDATLATLKIQPSEPRDSAVYFCASGRGSGDTGELFFGEGSRLTVL.

Comments on this clone: At one end the junction does not follow the germline gene, possibly because of a read error. The same CDR3 arises from other DNA sequences in this sample as well. This chain links TRBV12-5 with TRBJ2-3; 13 bases map to TRBD2. The CDR3 spans 16 residues. Per germline, CDR1 LGHNT and CDR2 FRNRAP. The CDR3 region is CASGLGTSGSTDTQYF. CDR3 DNA sequence: TGTGCTAGTGGTTTGGGGACTAGCGGGAGCACGGATACGCAGTATTTT.

CDR3 in amino acids: CAITPPNSDYEQYF. As DNA, the CDR3 is TGTGCCATCACCCCCCCTAACTCCGACTACGAGCAGTACTTC. V is TRBV10-3 and J is TRBJ2-7; D call uncertain. V lost 7 bases to trimming and J lost 3 bases, with 16 bases between them. Germline lookup yields CDR1 ENHRY and CDR2 SYGVKD. The CDR3 is 14 residues long.